The entry below describes one TCR beta chain. Cohorts were determined from participant-reported clinical history. The data were obtained in a study of blood T cell repertoires in COVID-19. Whole-study context: Sample material is recorded as cDNA or gDNA derived from T cells, B-cell-depleted T cells, or PBMCs.

V dropped 5 bases and J dropped 4 bases, with 10 bases sitting between them. Germline V gene sequence: CDR1 KGHDR, CDR2 SFDVKD. The CDR3 runs 14 residues. In the authors' methods: Amplification with reference gene primers provided the estimates of nucleated cell counts. Only in-frame clones appear in the TCRdb table, and some are missing; sequencing was by immunoSEQ multiplex PCR. From that table come the V and J calls and clone size; the DNA was used to work out D and trimming. Altogether 250,000 to 300,000 clones are present, around nine tenths being singletons, with the ten largest covering 2% to 2.5%.

The receptor's source is a woman aged 60-70 years in a cohort exposed to, infected with or recovered from COVID-19 (not recorded which). V is TRBV24-1 and J is TRBJ2-2; D remains ambiguous. The specimen was PBMCs or T cells enriched from blood (not recorded which). This CDR3 reads CATSVGVRTGELFF. As DNA, the CDR3 is TGTGCCACCAGTGTGGGCGTCCGCACCGGGGAGCTGTTTTTT.